The 23 T cell receptor beta chains listed next were all sequenced from one sample in a study of cytomegalovirus exposure and HLA in healthy donors. PCR amplification relied on 60 Vbeta primers (plus 13 Jbeta primers). Only in-frame clones appear in the TCRdb table, and some are missing; sequencing was by immunoSEQ multiplex PCR. The data contain about 120,000 clones, about 81% of them seen just once; the ten biggest clones take up less than 3%. Material for sequencing was PBMCs. The receptors shown here come from a woman aged 40 to 50 in good health and CMV-seropositive.

This clone was picked up one time. The chain is built from TRBV28 and TRBJ1-5; 8 bases align to TRBD1. Germline CDR1 MDHEN, CDR2 SYDVKM. The junction had 13 bases not matched to a gene; V was cut back by 8 bases and J by 7 bases. This CDR3 has 15 amino acids. This chain's CDR3 is CASGSTQGAGQPQHF. CDR3 in DNA: TGTGCCAGCGGTTCGACCCAGGGGGCAGGGCAGCCCCAGCATTTT.

This clone was seen a handful of times. In DNA, the CDR3 is TGTGCCAGCAGCCCTCGGGGGGGAGCGGACTACGAGCAGTACTTC. This sequence encodes CASSPRGGADYEQYF. The chain joins TRBV5-4 to TRBJ2-7; 8 nucleotides line up with TRBD2. This CDR3 contains 15 residues. Germline V gives CDR1 SGHNT, CDR2 YYREEE (reference sequence). V was clipped by 4 bases and J by 3 bases; unmatched bases: 9.

CDR3 sequence reads: CASSPQGYYGYTF. CDR3 nucleotides: TGTGCCAGCAGTCCACAGGGCTACTATGGCTACACCTTC. The V gene is TRBV6-1, the J gene TRBJ1-2, with D tentatively TRBD1 (6 bases). Germline lookup yields CDR1 MNHNS and CDR2 SASEGT. The CDR3 spans 13 residues. V shed 5 bases and J shed 3 bases, with 10 bases lying between them.

This chain connects TRBV5-4 to TRBJ2-3, with 8 bases aligning to TRBD2. Trimming took 5 bases from V and 4 from J; bases not matched to a gene: 6. The CDR3 covers 14 residues. Germline V gene data show CDR1 as SGHNT and CDR2 as YYREEE (reference sequence). CDR3 region: CASSPGTSSDTQYF. Written as DNA, the CDR3 is TGTGCCAGCAGTCCCGGGACTAGTTCAGATACGCAGTATTTT.

The chain has TRBV5-1 and TRBJ1-2; perhaps TRBD1 as D (6 bases). Trimming shortened V by 4 bases and J by 6 bases, and 31 bases separated the two germline ends. There are 19 residues in the CDR3. Per the germline V gene, CDR1 is SGHRS and CDR2 is YFSETQ. The CDR3 region has the DNA TGCGCCAGCAGCCCCACCGAACTCCAAGTCACAGGGATAAGTGATGGCTACACCTTC. Amino acid sequence: CASSPTELQVTGISDGYTF.

The V gene is TRBV7-2, the J gene TRBJ2-5; no clear D gene. Germline CDR1 is SGHTA and CDR2 is FQGNSA. V was trimmed by 5 bases and J by 5 bases, leaving 12 bases between them. The CDR3 runs 13 residues. The CDR3: CASSLLLYETQYF. The CDR3 DNA follows: TGTGCCAGCAGCCTCCTTCTCTACGAGACCCAGTACTTC.

This chain uses TRBV20-1 with TRBJ2-7; maybe TRBD2 (5 bases). This CDR3 comprises 11 residues. The germline V gene encodes CDR1 DFQATT and CDR2 SNEGSKA (reference sequence). The CDR3: CSGILVYEQYF. In DNA, the CDR3 is TGCAGCGGGATCTTAGTCTACGAGCAGTACTTC.

The V call is TRBV7-6, the J call TRBJ2-3, with 10 nucleotides matching TRBD2. The germline V gene has CDR1 SGHVS and CDR2 FNYEAQ. The CDR3 runs to 16 residues. The trim removed 2 bases at V and 6 bases at J, leaving 8 bases unmatched. CDR3 coding DNA: TGTGCCAGCAGCTTACTAGCGGGGGCCTCTGATGATACGCAGTATTTT. It translates to CASSLLAGASDDTQYF.

This rearrangement joins TRBV9 to TRBJ2-1, with D possibly being TRBD2 (6 bases). Trimming cost V 3 bases and J 6 bases, with 10 bases left between them. Germline CDR1 reads SGDLS; CDR2 reads YYNGEE. CDR3 size: 13 residues. The CDR3 DNA sequence: TGTGCCAGCAGCGCTCCCGGGGGCAATGAGCAGTTCTTC. Translation gives CASSAPGGNEQFF. Filled out from reference TRBV9 and TRBJ2-1, the complete variable domain reads DSGVTQTPKHLITATGQRVTLRCSPRSGDLSVYWYQQSLDQGLQFLIQYYNGEERAKGNILERFSAQQFPDLHSELNLSSLELGDSALYFCASSAPGGNEQFFGPGTRLTVL.

This clone was observed once. The chain couples TRBV21-1 to TRBJ1-5. TRBV21-1 constitutes a pseudogene. The CDR3 runs 14 residues. This CDR3 is CAILTSLFNQPQHF. The CDR3 DNA is TGTGCCATCCTAACGTCGCTCTTCAATCAGCCCCAGCATTTT.

The CDR3 DNA is TGTGCCAGCAGGGGACATTTAACCTACGAGCAGTACTTC. It yields the protein CASRGHLTYEQYF. The chain is built from TRBV27 and TRBJ2-7, with TRBD1 as a possible D gene (6 bases). The germline V and J ends were trimmed by 6 bases and 2 bases, with 11 bases remaining between them. The CDR3 runs 13 residues. Germline CDR1 is MNHEY and CDR2 is SMNVEV (reference sequence).

The chain is built from TRBV5-4 and TRBJ2-1, with 10 nucleotides matching TRBD1. This CDR3 region has 15 residues. Germline lookup yields CDR1 SGHNT and CDR2 YYREEE (reference sequence). J was trimmed by 4 bases and V by 4 bases; bases with no gene match: 5. The CDR3 here is CASSVGQGIYNEQFF. For the CDR3, the DNA is TGTGCCAGCAGCGTGGGACAGGGGATTTACAATGAGCAGTTCTTC.

V gene TRBV11-2 combines with J gene TRBJ1-1; D remains ambiguous. This CDR3 has 13 amino acids. The V end lost 1 base, the J end lost 11 bases, and 14 bases lay between the germline ends. The germline V gene has CDR1 SGHAT and CDR2 FQNNGV. Here the CDR3 reads CASSLVEVARAFF. The CDR3 nucleotides are TGTGCCAGCAGCTTAGTTGAGGTTGCTCGGGCTTTCTTT.

The chain's CDR3 is CASSLETGRNEKLFF. In nucleotides, the CDR3 is TGTGCCAGCAGCTTAGAAACAGGGAGAAATGAAAAACTGTTTTTT. The chain couples TRBV7-8 to TRBJ1-4; TRBD1 is a possible D gene (6 bases). CDR3 length equals 15 residues. Deletions cut 1 base from V and 5 bases from J, with 11 bases between. Germline V gene lookup returns CDR1 SGHVS and CDR2 FQNEAQ.

The genes are TRBV4-3 and TRBJ2-1, with 7 bases lining up with TRBD1. The CDR3 extends over 15 amino acids. J lost 4 bases, V lost 4 bases, and 7 bases had no gene match. Per germline, CDR1 LGHNA and CDR2 YSLEER. DNA of the CDR3: TGCGCCAGCAGCCGTGGTGGGACAGTTTACAATGAGCAGTTCTTC. Translating it yields CASSRGGTVYNEQFF.

This clone has only a few counts. V gene TRBV7-9 combines with J gene TRBJ2-1, with TRBD2 matching over 8 bases. Germline loops: CDR1 SEHNR, CDR2 FQNEAQ (reference sequence). Losses at the gene ends were 4 bases for V and 7 bases for J; bases not matched to a gene: 12. CDR3 size: 16 residues. Written as DNA, the CDR3 is TGTGCCAGCAGCTCCCGGGGGGGAGTGGGAGGAAATGAGCAGTTCTTC. The encoded protein is CASSSRGGVGGNEQFF.

The table lists this clone with a few counts. V and J are TRBV2 and TRBJ1-5; D is undetermined. V was clipped by 4 bases and J by 0 bases, with 4 bases between them. The CDR3 spans 13 residues. The germline V gene encodes CDR1 SNHLY and CDR2 FYNNEI. The CDR3 spells CASSVNSNQPQHF. DNA for the CDR3: TGTGCCAGCAGTGTCAATAGCAATCAGCCCCAGCATTTT.

The chain carries TRBV21-1 and TRBJ2-1; the table names TRBD1, a call not compared with the DNA. TRBV21-1 is a pseudogene segment. CDR3 length equals 13 residues. In DNA form, the CDR3 reads TGTGCCAGCAGCACCACAGGGCACAATGAGCAGTTCTTC. Translating gives CASSTTGHNEQFF.

This chain's CDR3 is CASSWDRVRNEQFF. DNA for the CDR3: TGTGCCAGCAGCTGGGACAGGGTTCGCAATGAGCAGTTCTTC. This chain connects TRBV5-4 to TRBJ2-1; 9 bases fit TRBD1. Per the germline V gene, CDR1 is SGHNT and CDR2 is YYREEE (reference sequence). The junction had 4 bases not matched to a gene; V was cut back by 3 bases and J by 6 bases. The length of the CDR3 is 14 residues.

The chain uses TRBV5-1 and TRBJ2-3; a possible D gene is TRBD1 (5 bases). V lost 4 bases and J 4 bases, leaving 13 bases between the germline ends. The V gene's germline CDR1 is SGHRS and CDR2 YFSETQ. The CDR3 spans 14 residues. CDR3 region: CASSRGGASDTQYF. The CDR3 DNA reads TGCGCCAGCAGCAGGGGCGGAGCCTCAGATACGCAGTATTTT.

This chain links TRBV4-1 with TRBJ1-6; TRBD1 agrees at 8 bases. V lost 1 base and J lost 3; bases outside the gene matches: 2. CDR3 size: 16 residues. Germline CDR1 MGHRA, CDR2 YSYEKL. The CDR3 sequence is CASSQADRDYNSPLHF. CDR3 bases: TGCGCCAGCAGCCAAGCGGACAGGGACTATAATTCACCCCTCCACTTT.

The V and J genes are TRBV7-9 and TRBJ1-1, with 10 nucleotides matching TRBD1. Trimming cost V 3 bases and J 4 bases; bases outside gene matches: 11. Germline assignment: CDR1 SEHNR and CDR2 FQNEAQ (reference sequence). The CDR3 consists of 17 residues. CDR3 sequence (DNA): TGTGCCAGCAGCTTCCCCACCGACAGGGGGCAGAGCACTGAAGCTTTCTTT. It encodes CASSFPTDRGQSTEAFF. Full variable domain (remainder filled in from reference TRBV7-9 and TRBJ1-1): DTGVSQNPRHKITKRGQNVTFRCDPISEHNRLYWYRQTLGQGPEFLTYFQNEAQLEKSRLLSDRFSAERPKGSFSTLEIQRTEQGDSAMYLCASSFPTDRGQSTEAFFGQGTRLTVV.

The rearrangement uses TRBV21-1 and TRBJ2-1; TRBD2 was called by the table and not checked on the DNA. TRBV21-1 is termed a pseudogene. This CDR3 is built from 16 residues. CDR3 region: CASSKAPGSPGFEQFF. The CDR3 nucleotides read TGTGCCAGCAGCAAAGCACCGGGTTCCCCTGGCTTTGAGCAGTTCTTC.